This is a list of T cell receptor beta chains from one sample in a study of cytomegalovirus exposure and HLA in healthy donors. The method was immunoSEQ multiplex PCR; TCRdb's version includes in-frame clones alone and lacks a portion of them. The data show roughly 200,000 clones, approximately 80% seen once. Sequencing was done on a sample of PBMCs. All receptors come from a boy aged 2-15 years in good health and CMV-seronegative. The CDR3 runs from the conserved cysteine through the conserved F or W. A D gene is named only where the DNA matches it firmly. Not every row has a clone size; where given, it reads once, few, many or a size class.

J | size | D | V | DNA | CDR3
TRBJ1-1 | . | TRBD1 | TRBV5-4 | TGTGCCAGCAGCGCCACAGGGGGCTTGAACACTGAAGCTTTCTTT | CASSATGGLNTEAFF
TRBJ1-5 | . | . | TRBV5-1 | TGCGCCAGCAGCTTGAGGGGGTTGGGTCAGCCCCAGCATTTT | CASSLRGLGQPQHF
TRBJ1-1 | . | . | TRBV12-5 | TGTGCTAGTGGACCAAGGGGGTGGACTGAAGCTTTCTTT | CASGPRGWTEAFF
TRBJ2-7 | . | TRBD1 | TRBV29-1 | TGCAGCGTTTATACAGGGGGCGAGCAGTACTTC | CSVYTGGEQYF
TRBJ1-2 | . | . | TRBV10-3 | TGTGCCATTAAAGGACAGAAACTTAACTATGGCTACACCTTC | CAIKGQKLNYGYTF
TRBJ1-1 | . | . | TRBV23-1 | TGCGCCAGCGGGCAGGCGGGGAACACTGAAGCTTTCTTT | CASGQAGNTEAFF
TRBJ1-1 | . | . | TRBV12-5 | TGTGCTAGTGGTTTGTACGACACAGGAAACACTGAAGCTTTCTTT | CASGLYDTGNTEAFF
TRBJ1-2 | few | TRBD1 | TRBV6-1 | TGTGCCAGCACCATTGGGACAGGGGTCGGCTACACCTTC | CASTIGTGVGYTF
TRBJ2-3 | . | TRBD2 | TRBV7-3 | TGTGCCAGCAGTTTTAGCGGGGGGGCAACAGATACGCAGTATTTT | CASSFSGGATDTQYF
TRBJ2-7 | . | . | TRBV19 | TGTGCCAGTAGTATTTTAACAGGAGCCTCCTACGAGCAGTACTTC | CASSILTGASYEQYF
TRBJ2-1 | . | TRBD1 | TRBV7-6 | TGTGCCAGCAGCTTAGCGACAGGGTCGGCGTACAATGAGCAGTTCTTC | CASSLATGSAYNEQFF
TRBJ1-1 | . | . | TRBV2 | TGTGCCAGCAGTGAGGACAGTTTGAGCACTGAAGCTTTCTTT | CASSEDSLSTEAFF
TRBJ2-3 | . | TRBD2 | TRBV4-2 | TGTGCCAGCAGCCAAAGAGCGGGGGATAGCACAGATACGCAGTATTTT | CASSQRAGDSTDTQYF
TRBJ2-3 | once | TRBD1 | TRBV9 | TGTGCCAGCAGCGTCGTTGAGGGGGCTAGCACAGATACGCAGTATTTT | CASSVVEGASTDTQYF
TRBJ1-2 | . | . | TRBV27 | TGTGCCAGCAGCAAGGAGTACGGCTATGGCTACACCTTC | CASSKEYGYGYTF
TRBJ2-1 | . | TRBD2 | TRBV29-1 | TGCAGCGTTGAAGGAGATGGGAGGGTTAAGTGGTTCTTC | CSVEGDGRVKWFF
TRBJ1-1 | few | TRBD1 | TRBV5-1 | TGCGCCAGCAGCTCAGGACAGGGATACACTGAAGCTTTCTTT | CASSSGQGYTEAFF
TRBJ2-7 | . | TRBD1 | TRBV5-6 | TGTGCCAGCAGCGAAGGACAGGAATCCTACGAGCAGTACTTC | CASSEGQESYEQYF
TRBJ2-7 | . | . | TRBV30 | TGTGCCTTCGGGATTTACCCCTACGAGCAGTACTTC | CAFGIYPYEQYF
TRBJ1-4 | few | TRBD1 | TRBV7-3 | TGTGCCAGCAGCCCGGGACAGGCCTATGCAACTAATGAAAAACTGTTTTTT | CASSPGQAYATNEKLFF
TRBJ2-5 | . | . | TRBV9 | TGTGCCAGCAGCGCTTCAGGGGTTCCAGAGACCCAGTACTTC | CASSASGVPETQYF
TRBJ1-4 | . | . | TRBV7-9 | TGTGCCAGCAGCCCACGGAACGGGGGGGTTGGTGAAAAACTGTTTTTT | CASSPRNGGVGEKLFF
TRBJ2-7 | . | . | TRBV7-9 | TGTGCCAGCAGCGCGGCGGGACCCACCTACGAGCAGTACTTC | CASSAAGPTYEQYF
TRBJ2-7 | . | . | TRBV23-1 | TGCGCCAGCACTCCTCTTCACCCAGGGGAGCAGTACTTC | CASTPLHPGEQYF
TRBJ2-7 | . | TRBD1 | TRBV27 | TGTGCCAGCAGTTTCCGACAGGGGAGGGAGCAGTACTTC | CASSFRQGREQYF
TRBJ1-5 | . | . | TRBV19 | TGTGCCAGTACCAATGACAGGAGACATATAGGCAATCAGCCCCAGCATTTT | CASTNDRRHIGNQPQHF
TRBJ1-2 | few | TRBD1 | TRBV13 | TGTGCCAGCAGCTTAGGGACAGGGGGCGCCGGAGGCTACACCTTC | CASSLGTGGAGGYTF